A single sample gave rise to the 2 T cell receptor beta chains below, sequenced in a study of regulatory T cells in long-lasting Graves disease. Regarding time point: persistent/refractory GD, antithyroid drugs over 5 years with positive TRAb. PBMC RNA served as the TCR library source. Arm-PCR of CDR3 regions and iRepertoire HTBI primers were used to build TCR beta libraries. MiXCR, run by TCRdb on the multiplex PCR reads, gives a single entry per CDR3 protein. This table holds a few hundred thousand distinct CDR3 sequences, roughly 24% found once. The sample consisted of peripheral blood mononuclear cells (PBMCs), taken when the disease was refractory, from a patient treated with antithyroid drugs. The receptors come from a woman between 35 and 50 years old with Graves disease.

Only a few counts were recorded for this clonotype. The chain is built from TRBV29-1 and TRBJ2-2, with D uncertain. The V and J ends lost 4 bases and 5 bases respectively, with 2 bases between them. CDR1 and CDR2 (germline): SQVTM, ANQGSEA. CDR3 length: 10 amino acids. In DNA form, the CDR3 reads TGCAGCGTTGGTACCGGGGAGCTGTTTTTT. It is translated as CSVGTGELFF.

V gene TRBV28 combines with J gene TRBJ2-5; D uncertain. With 6 bases removed from V and 4 bases from J, the gap between germline ends came to 18 bases. This CDR3 has 15 amino acids. CDR1 and CDR2 from the germline V gene are MDHEN and SYDVKM. CDR3 sequence: CASSSRPESSETQYF. CDR3 sequence (DNA): TGTGCCAGCAGCTCCCGACCCGAAAGTTCAGAGACCCAGTACTTC.